The rows below give T cell receptor beta chains drawn from one sample of a study of siplizumab effects on memory and regulatory T cells. Assay: immunoSEQ multiplex PCR; the TCRdb copy retains only in-frame clones and omits some. The data contain over 85,000 clones, 96% of them seen just once; the ten biggest clones take up roughly 0.033%. The source material was naive CD4+ T cells sorted from blood. These receptors originate from a human donor in good health. The CDR3 runs from the conserved cysteine through the conserved F or W. A D gene is named only where the DNA matches it firmly. Clone size is shown for a subset of rows, as once, few, many or a class of expanded clone.

NA	TRBJ1-6	NA	TRBV27	CASSLLAGVGSPLHF	TGTGCCAGCAGTTTATTGGCGGGGGTCGGTTCACCCCTCCACTTT
NA	TRBJ1-1	NA	TRBV21-1	CASSTFSEHLRTEAFF	TGTGCCAGCAGCACCTTCTCGGAACATTTGAGAACTGAAGCTTTCTTT
NA	TRBJ2-1	TRBD2	TRBV7-3	CASSPRAGGPADEQFF	TGTGCCAGCAGCCCAAGGGCGGGGGGGCCCGCTGATGAGCAGTTCTTC
NA	TRBJ2-5	TRBD2	TRBV6-5	CASSSRGGPQETQYF	TGTGCCAGCAGTTCACGGGGGGGTCCCCAAGAGACCCAGTACTTC
NA	TRBJ1-5	NA	TRBV30	CAWRPTGSQPQHF	TGTGCCTGGAGACCGACAGGTTCCCAGCCCCAGCATTTT
few	TRBJ2-5	NA	TRBV20-1	CSARGGETQYF	TGCAGTGCTAGAGGGGGGGAGACCCAGTACTTC
NA	TRBJ2-7	NA	TRBV27	CASSPAPRGPYEQYF	TGTGCCAGCAGTCCTGCCCCCCGGGGCCCCTACGAGCAGTACTTC
NA	TRBJ2-7	NA	TRBV19	CASSDQGLITYEQYF	TGTGCCAGTAGTGATCAGGGGTTGATAACCTACGAGCAGTACTTC
NA	TRBJ1-4	NA	TRBV5-6	CASSFNTGSFTNEKLFF	TGTGCCAGCAGCTTTAATACAGGGAGTTTCACTAATGAAAAACTGTTTTTT
NA	TRBJ1-5	NA	TRBV14	CASSQVHGVGQPQHF	TGTGCCAGCAGCCAAGTTCACGGGGTGGGTCAGCCCCAGCATTTT
NA	TRBJ1-4	NA	TRBV12-5	CASARRGEEKLFF	TGTGCTAGTGCCCGACGGGGAGAGGAAAAACTGTTTTTT
NA	TRBJ1-2	TRBD1	TRBV6-5	CASTGTGAHGYTF	TGTGCCAGCACCGGGACAGGGGCCCATGGCTACACCTTC
NA	TRBJ2-7	NA	TRBV12-5	CASGLAQGQWEQYF	TGTGCTAGTGGTTTGGCCCAGGGGCAGTGGGAGCAGTACTTC
once	TRBJ1-2	NA	TRBV27	CASSRNGFYGYTF	TGTGCCAGCAGTCGCAACGGGTTCTATGGCTACACCTTC
NA	TRBJ1-2	TRBD1	TRBV19	CATSGWAGGRRDYGYTF	TGTGCCACCTCAGGGTGGGCAGGGGGCCGGCGGGACTATGGCTACACCTTC
NA	TRBJ1-1	NA	TRBV20-1	CSASSETEAFF	TGCAGTGCGAGCAGTGAGACTGAAGCTTTCTTT
once	TRBJ1-5	TRBD1	TRBV9	CASSLTGDSYQPQHF	TGTGCCAGCAGTCTCACAGGGGATTCTTATCAGCCCCAGCATTTT
NA	TRBJ2-5	NA	TRBV5-1	CASSLGRTQETQYF	TGCGCCAGCAGCTTGGGAAGGACCCAAGAGACCCAGTACTTC
once	TRBJ2-5	TRBD1	TRBV7-2	CASSPGTAQETQYF	TGTGCCAGCAGCCCCGGGACAGCTCAAGAGACCCAGTACTTC
NA	TRBJ2-5	NA	TRBV11-2	CASSPSRGVGETQYF	TGTGCCAGCAGCCCCTCGCGGGGTGTTGGGGAGACCCAGTACTTC
NA	TRBJ1-4	TRBD1	TRBV7-6	CASTQGAANEKLFF	TGTGCCAGCACCCAGGGGGCGGCTAATGAAAAACTGTTTTTT
NA	TRBJ2-1	NA	TRBV6-1	CASSEQAISYNEQFF	TGTGCCAGCAGTGAACAGGCCATCTCCTACAATGAGCAGTTCTTC
NA	TRBJ2-1	NA	TRBV5-6	CASIQGGPYNEQFF	TGTGCCAGCATCCAGGGTGGCCCATACAATGAGCAGTTCTTC
NA	TRBJ2-7	NA	TRBV19	CASSSSGIGEQYF	TGTGCCAGTAGTTCGAGTGGCATCGGCGAGCAGTACTTC
NA	TRBJ2-1	NA	TRBV7-9	CASSLARINEQFF	TGTGCCAGCAGCTTAGCGCGTATCAATGAGCAGTTCTTC
NA	TRBJ2-3	NA	TRBV29-1	CSLGGGLSADTQYF	TGCAGCTTGGGGGGGGGCTTATCCGCAGATACGCAGTATTTT
NA	TRBJ2-3	TRBD2	TRBV5-1	CASSSSSGAGDTQYF	TGCGCCAGCAGCTCCTCTAGCGGGGCTGGAGATACGCAGTATTTT
once	TRBJ2-1	TRBD1	TRBV5-1	CASSRDSGSGEQFF	TGCGCCAGCAGCCGGGACAGTGGGAGTGGGGAGCAGTTCTTC
NA	TRBJ1-1	NA	TRBV7-9	CASSLFLRGEAFF	TGTGCCAGCAGCCTCTTTTTAAGGGGTGAAGCTTTCTTT
NA	TRBJ1-2	TRBD1	TRBV6-5	CASRTGTEYYGYTF	TGTGCCAGCAGGACCGGGACAGAGTACTATGGCTACACCTTC
NA	TRBJ2-5	NA	TRBV6-6	CASSYRGIQETQYF	TGTGCCAGCAGTTACAGGGGGATCCAGGAGACCCAGTACTTC
once	TRBJ2-7	TRBD1	TRBV28	CASSLPGTGLYEQYF	TGTGCCAGCAGTTTACCCGGGACAGGGCTCTACGAGCAGTACTTC
NA	TRBJ1-4	NA	TRBV12-5	CASGFATVEKLFF	TGTGCTAGTGGTTTTGCGACTGTTGAAAAACTGTTTTTT
NA	TRBJ2-2	NA	TRBV5-1	CASSLLAGGLSGELFF	TGCGCCAGCAGCTTGCTGGCAGGGGGGCTCTCCGGGGAGCTGTTTTTT
NA	TRBJ2-5	NA	TRBV25-1	CASSDGGIETQYF	TGTGCCAGCAGTGATGGAGGGATTGAGACCCAGTACTTC
NA	TRBJ1-1	NA	TRBV19	CASSVTRMPTEAFF	TGTGCCAGTAGTGTCACAAGGATGCCCACTGAAGCTTTCTTT
NA	TRBJ2-3	TRBD2	TRBV7-2	CASAVERGFTDTQYF	TGTGCCAGCGCAGTTGAGCGGGGGTTCACAGATACGCAGTATTTT
few	TRBJ1-1	NA	TRBV11-2	CASSLIAAEAFF	TGTGCCAGCAGCTTAATCGCTGCTGAAGCTTTCTTT
NA	TRBJ1-2	NA	TRBV7-2	CASSLDGGVGYTF	TGTGCCAGCAGCTTAGATGGGGGCGTTGGCTACACCTTC
NA	TRBJ2-5	TRBD2	TRBV2	CASSRLAGVQETQYF	TGTGCCAGCAGTAGACTAGCGGGGGTTCAAGAGACCCAGTACTTC
NA	TRBJ1-3	NA	TRBV10-3	CAISESREGNTIYF	TGTGCCATCAGTGAGTCTCGGGAAGGAAACACCATATATTTT
NA	TRBJ1-2	NA	TRBV28	CATRGSGHYGYTF	TGTGCCACCCGGGGCAGCGGGCACTATGGCTACACCTTC
NA	TRBJ1-1	NA	TRBV7-7	CASSGGPNTEAFF	TGTGCCAGCAGCGGGGGCCCGAACACTGAAGCTTTCTTT
NA	TRBJ2-7	TRBD1	TRBV5-1	CASGSSDRGEQYF	TGCGCCAGCGGATCATCCGACAGGGGCGAGCAGTACTTC
NA	TRBJ1-1	NA	TRBV5-1	CASRRGVNTEAFF	TGCGCCAGCAGGCGTGGGGTGAACACTGAAGCTTTCTTT
NA	TRBJ1-1	NA	TRBV19	CASSIGLTTEAFF	TGTGCCAGTAGTATTGGACTGACCACTGAAGCTTTCTTT
NA	TRBJ1-2	NA	TRBV28	CASRDGTNYGYTF	TGTGCCAGCAGGGACGGGACAAACTATGGCTACACCTTC
once	TRBJ2-7	NA	TRBV5-5	CASAGGPSYEQYF	TGTGCCAGCGCCGGGGGCCCCTCCTACGAGCAGTACTTC
NA	TRBJ2-7	TRBD1	TRBV7-9	CASSNPTGSSEQYF	TGTGCCAGCAGCAACCCGACAGGGTCGAGTGAGCAGTACTTC